This T cell receptor beta chain was found in a study of metastatic and nonmetastatic thyroid tumors. Overall study context: The authors compared repertoires across blood and tumor or nodule tissue from malignant and benign thyroid patients.

Prior to thyroid surgery, none of the patients had received any treatment. Study-level points and caveats: Within blood and tumor, benign nodules reportedly had significantly lower TCR beta diversity than malignant thyroid tumors did.

The sample holds many counts of this clone. Its antigen is still unknown. Trimming pared 1 base from V and 1 base from J, leaving 7 bases between. The CDR3 is 14 amino acids. Germline V lookup: CDR1 MNHNS, CDR2 SASEGT. TCRdb reprocessed the PCR reads via MiXCR. Seen here are tens of thousands of clones, 28% observed once, and the top ten hold 9.5% to 10%. The sequence came from a male donor with papillary thyroid cancer or a benign thyroid nodule (not recorded which). Some clones in this sample may be carry-over from other donors' samples. This chain joins TRBV6-1 and TRBJ1-1; D may be TRBD1 (5 bases). Specimen: blood. The CDR3 region is CASSEGGWNTEAFF. CDR3 in DNA: TGTGCCAGCAGTGAAGGGGGCTGGAACACTGAAGCTTTCTTT.